The present TCR beta chain was sequenced within a study of CD8+CD57+ T cells in acquired aplastic anemia. Study background: Average DNA yield from sorted CD4+ and CD8+ cells was roughly 3.1 ug. The study, taken as a whole, reports: Statistical testing detected no significant gap in CD8+ Simpson's diversity between patients and controls. Some 31 sequences, all CD8+ CDR3, were shared between patients and controls.

Using genomic DNA as the template, TCR beta VDJ and CDR3 profiling was carried out. TCRdb re-derived calls from the reads in MiXCR, one entry per CDR3 protein. Among approximately 300,000 distinct CDR3 sequences, under 60% were seen once, and the ten largest hold 1.3%. A word on this clonotype: Its matching antigen is unknown.

Patients included in sequencing had previously demonstrated CD8+CD57+ cell expansion by flow cytometry. No therapy had been given to the patients at the time of blood sampling. The germline V gene encodes CDR1 SGHTS and CDR2 YDEGEE. V dropped 4 bases and J dropped 0; count of bases not matched to a gene: 8. This CDR3 has 16 amino acids. The clonotype originates from a human donor with aplastic anemia. V gene TRBV5-8 combines with J gene TRBJ2-3; 7 positions match TRBD1. The sample taken for sequencing was sorted CD4+, CD8+, or CD8+CD57+ T cells (not recorded which) from PBMCs. DNA of the CDR3: TGTGCCAGCAGCGAACCGGGACAGATTAGCACAGATACGCAGTATTTT. It is translated as CASSEPGQISTDTQYF.